One TCR beta chain is described in this entry. The sample originates from a study of graft-versus-host responses after intestinal transplantation. The protocol was immunoSEQ multiplex PCR, while the TCRdb copy is restricted to in-frame clones and leaves out a portion. The data hold about 19,000 clones, with under 75% observed a single time. The starting material, graft tissue, was processed to release intraepithelial and lamina propria lymphocytes. Trimming left V 0 bases short and J 6 bases short, with 11 bases between. Germline V lookup: CDR1 MGHRA, CDR2 YSYEKL. The CDR3 contains 14 residues. Source: ileum tissue, taken about 3 weeks after intestinal transplant. This chain connects TRBV4-1 to TRBJ1-1; no firm D call. The source is a human patient who received an intestinal transplant, so some T cells may come from the graft donor. The CDR3: CASSQDSSQAEAFF. In nucleotides, the CDR3 is TGCGCCAGCAGCCAAGATTCGAGCCAGGCTGAAGCTTTCTTT.